What follows is one T cell receptor beta chain and its context. The trim removed 5 bases at V and 2 bases at J, leaving 1 base unmatched. Germline V gives CDR1 MNHEY, CDR2 SVGAGI. This CDR3 has 15 residues. This record belongs to a study of somatic mutations in cytotoxic T cells in rheumatoid arthritis. Per the study methods: Some patient CD8+ clones were larger than 1%, and these rarely matched published virus-specific TCRB sequences. Profiled with immunoSEQ multiplex PCR; TCRdb holds only in-frame clones, not every one. V, J and clone size are taken as reported in that table, and D and trimming were inferred from the DNA itself. Here the sample spans roughly 14,000 clones, 75% to 95% being singletons. Purity of the CD4+ and CD8+ cells, isolated by positive magnetic bead selection, was checked by flow cytometry.

Input material: CD4+ T cells sorted from blood. This chain uses TRBV6-5 with TRBJ2-6; 9 nucleotides match TRBD1. The TCR sequence derives from a man between 70 and 80 years old with rheumatoid arthritis. Here the CDR3 DNA reads TGTGCCAGCAGTGGGGACAGGGCTGGGGCCAACGTCCTGACTTTC. Amino acid sequence: CASSGDRAGANVLTF.